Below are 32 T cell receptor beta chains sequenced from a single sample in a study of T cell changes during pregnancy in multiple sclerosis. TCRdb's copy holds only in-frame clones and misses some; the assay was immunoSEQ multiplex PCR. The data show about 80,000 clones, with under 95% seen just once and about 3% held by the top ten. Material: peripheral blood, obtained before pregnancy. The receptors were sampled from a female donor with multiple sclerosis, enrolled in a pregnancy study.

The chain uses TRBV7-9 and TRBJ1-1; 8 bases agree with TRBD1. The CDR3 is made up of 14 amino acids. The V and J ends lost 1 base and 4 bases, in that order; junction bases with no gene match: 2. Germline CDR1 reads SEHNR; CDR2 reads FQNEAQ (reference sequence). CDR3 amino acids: CASSLGTGSTEAFF. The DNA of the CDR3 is TGTGCCAGCAGCTTAGGGACAGGGAGCACTGAAGCTTTCTTT.

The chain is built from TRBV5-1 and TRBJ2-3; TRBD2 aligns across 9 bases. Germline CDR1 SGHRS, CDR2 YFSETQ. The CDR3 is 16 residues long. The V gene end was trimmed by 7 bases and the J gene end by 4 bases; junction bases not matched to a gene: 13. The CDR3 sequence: CASSPEGAGGADTQYF. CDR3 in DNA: TGCGCCAGCTCGCCGGAGGGAGCGGGAGGCGCAGATACGCAGTATTTT.

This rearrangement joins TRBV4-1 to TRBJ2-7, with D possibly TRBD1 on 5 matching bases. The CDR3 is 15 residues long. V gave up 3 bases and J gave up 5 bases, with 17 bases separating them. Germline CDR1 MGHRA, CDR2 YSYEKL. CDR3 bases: TGCGCCAGCAGCCAGGGATTTACAGGTAGTAACGAGCAGTACTTC. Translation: CASSQGFTGSNEQYF.

CDR3 DNA: TGTGCCACCAGCAGAGGACAGGGGAGCCACGAGCAGTACTTC. It codes for CATSRGQGSHEQYF. This chain joins TRBV15 and TRBJ2-7; the match to TRBD1 covers 8 bases. CDR3 length equals 14 residues. With 1 base clipped from V and 5 bases from J, the junction kept 4 bases outside the gene matches. The germline V gene has CDR1 LNHNV and CDR2 YYDKDF (reference sequence).

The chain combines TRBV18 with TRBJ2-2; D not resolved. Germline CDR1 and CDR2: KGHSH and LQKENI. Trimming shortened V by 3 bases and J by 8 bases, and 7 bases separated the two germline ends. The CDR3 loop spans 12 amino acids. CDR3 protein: CASSPYAGELFF. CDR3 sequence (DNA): TGTGCCAGCTCACCCTACGCGGGGGAGCTGTTTTTT.

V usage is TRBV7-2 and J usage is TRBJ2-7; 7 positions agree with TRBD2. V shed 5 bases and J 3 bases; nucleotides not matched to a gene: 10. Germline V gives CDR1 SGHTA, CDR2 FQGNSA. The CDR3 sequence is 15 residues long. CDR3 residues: CASSPVAGEVYEQYF. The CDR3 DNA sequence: TGTGCCAGCAGCCCAGTTGCGGGAGAAGTCTACGAGCAGTACTTC.

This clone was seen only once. The CDR3 reads CASSPPFSGSSYEQYF. For the CDR3, the DNA is TGTGCCAGCAGCCCCCCTTTTAGCGGGAGCTCCTACGAGCAGTACTTC. This chain links TRBV7-9 with TRBJ2-7, with 9 positions matching TRBD2. CDR3 length equals 16 residues. V lost 5 bases to trimming and J lost 0 bases; unmatched junction nucleotides: 8. CDR1 and CDR2 (germline): SEHNR, FQNEAQ (reference sequence).

This CDR3 is CASSLELAGFYEQYF. In nucleotides, the CDR3 is TGTGCCAGCAGCTTAGAACTAGCGGGGTTCTACGAGCAGTACTTC. V is TRBV7-2 and J is TRBJ2-7; 10 bases are shared with TRBD2. The germline gives CDR1 SGHTA, CDR2 FQGNSA. The V gene end was trimmed by 1 base and the J gene end by 3 bases; junction bases not matched to a gene: 3. The CDR3 has 15 amino acids.

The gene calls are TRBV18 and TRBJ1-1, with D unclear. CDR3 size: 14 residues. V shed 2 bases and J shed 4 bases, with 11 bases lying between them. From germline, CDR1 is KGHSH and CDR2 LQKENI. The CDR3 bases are TGTGCCAGCTCACCATACGGGAGGGTCACTGAAGCTTTCTTT. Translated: CASSPYGRVTEAFF.

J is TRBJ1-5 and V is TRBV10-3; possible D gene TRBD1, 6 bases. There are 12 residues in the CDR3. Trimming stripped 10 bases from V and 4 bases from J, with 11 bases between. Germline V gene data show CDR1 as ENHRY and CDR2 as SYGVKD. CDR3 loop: CATRQDNQPQHF. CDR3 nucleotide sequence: TGTGCCACCAGACAGGATAATCAGCCCCAGCATTTT.

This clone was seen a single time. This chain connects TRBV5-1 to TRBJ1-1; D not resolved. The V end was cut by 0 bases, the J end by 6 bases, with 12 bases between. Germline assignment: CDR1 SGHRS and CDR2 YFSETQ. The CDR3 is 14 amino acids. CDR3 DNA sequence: TGCGCCAGCAGCTTGGCCATGGCGGTCTCTGAAGCTTTCTTT. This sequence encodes CASSLAMAVSEAFF.

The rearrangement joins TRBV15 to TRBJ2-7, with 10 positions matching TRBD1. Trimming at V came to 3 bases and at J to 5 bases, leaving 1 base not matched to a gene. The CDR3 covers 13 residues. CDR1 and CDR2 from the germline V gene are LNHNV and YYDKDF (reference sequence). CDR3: CATSRGQGHEQYF. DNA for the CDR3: TGTGCCACCAGCAGGGGACAGGGGCACGAGCAGTACTTC.

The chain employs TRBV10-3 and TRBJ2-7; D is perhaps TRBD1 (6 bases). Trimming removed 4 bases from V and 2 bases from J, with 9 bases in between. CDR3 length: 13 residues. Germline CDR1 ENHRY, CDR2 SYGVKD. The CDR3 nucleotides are TGTGCCATCAGTGCAGGGGCCCCCTACGAGCAGTACTTC. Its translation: CAISAGAPYEQYF.

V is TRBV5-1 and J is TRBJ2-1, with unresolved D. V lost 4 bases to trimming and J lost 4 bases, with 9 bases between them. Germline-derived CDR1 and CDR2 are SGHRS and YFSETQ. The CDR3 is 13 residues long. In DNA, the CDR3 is TGCGCCAGCAGCCCCGACGGGTACAATGAGCAGTTCTTC. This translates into CASSPDGYNEQFF.

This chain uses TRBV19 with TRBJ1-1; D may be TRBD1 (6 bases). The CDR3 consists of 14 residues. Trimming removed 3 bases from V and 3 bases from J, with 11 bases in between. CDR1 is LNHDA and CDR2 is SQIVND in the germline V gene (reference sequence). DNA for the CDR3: TGTGCCAGTAGTATTCGGGGGGGGCACACTGAAGCTTTCTTT. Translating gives CASSIRGGHTEAFF. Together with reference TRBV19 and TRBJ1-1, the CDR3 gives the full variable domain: DGGITQSPKYLFRKEGQNVTLSCEQNLNHDAMYWYRQDPGQGLRLIYYSQIVNDFQKGDIAEGYSVSREKKESFPLTVTSAQKNPTAFYLCASSIRGGHTEAFFGQGTRLTVV.

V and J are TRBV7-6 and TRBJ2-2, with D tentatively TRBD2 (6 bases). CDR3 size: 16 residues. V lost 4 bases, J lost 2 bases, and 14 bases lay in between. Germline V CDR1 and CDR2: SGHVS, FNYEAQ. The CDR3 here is CASSSPAGINTGELFF. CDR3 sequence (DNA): TGTGCCAGCAGCTCCCCGGCGGGAATCAACACCGGGGAGCTGTTTTTT.

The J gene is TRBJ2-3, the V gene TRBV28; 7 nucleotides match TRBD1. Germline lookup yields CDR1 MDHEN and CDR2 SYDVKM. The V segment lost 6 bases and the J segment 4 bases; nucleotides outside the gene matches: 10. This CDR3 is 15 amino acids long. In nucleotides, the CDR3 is TGTGCCAGCAGGCGACTTCTAGGGGGCGCAGATACGCAGTATTTT. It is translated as CASRRLLGGADTQYF.

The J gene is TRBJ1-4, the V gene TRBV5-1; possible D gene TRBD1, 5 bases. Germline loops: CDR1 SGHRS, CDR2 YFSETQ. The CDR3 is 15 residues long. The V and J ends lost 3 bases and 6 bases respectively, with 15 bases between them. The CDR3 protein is CASSSGGWADEKLFF. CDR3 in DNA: TGCGCCAGCAGCTCTGGGGGGTGGGCGGATGAAAAACTGTTTTTT.

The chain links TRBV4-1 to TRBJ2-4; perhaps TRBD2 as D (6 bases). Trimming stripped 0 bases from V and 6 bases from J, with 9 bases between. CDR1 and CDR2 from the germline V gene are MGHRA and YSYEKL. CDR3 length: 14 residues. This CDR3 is CASSQESGLNIQYF. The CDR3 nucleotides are TGCGCCAGCAGCCAAGAAAGCGGGTTAAACATTCAGTACTTC.

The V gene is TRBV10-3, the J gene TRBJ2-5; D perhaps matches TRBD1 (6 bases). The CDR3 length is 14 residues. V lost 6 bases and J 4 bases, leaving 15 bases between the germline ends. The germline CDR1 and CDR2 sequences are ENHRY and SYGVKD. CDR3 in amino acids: CAIRVTGLRETQYF. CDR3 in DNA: TGTGCCATCAGGGTCACAGGGCTACGAGAGACCCAGTACTTC.

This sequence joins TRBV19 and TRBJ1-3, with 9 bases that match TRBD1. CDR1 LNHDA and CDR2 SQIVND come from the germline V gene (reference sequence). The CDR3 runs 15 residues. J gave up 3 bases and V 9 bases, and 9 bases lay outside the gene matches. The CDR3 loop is CASRPGQGLGNTIYF. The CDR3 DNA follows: TGTGCCAGCAGGCCGGGACAGGGACTTGGAAACACCATATATTTT.

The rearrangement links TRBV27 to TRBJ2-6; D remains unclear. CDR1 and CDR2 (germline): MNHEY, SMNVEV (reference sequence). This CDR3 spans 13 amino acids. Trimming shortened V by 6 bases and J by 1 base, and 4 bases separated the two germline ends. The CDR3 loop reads CASRSSGANVLTF. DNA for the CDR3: TGTGCCAGCAGGAGTTCTGGGGCCAACGTCCTGACTTTC.

CDR3 residues: CASSPETGGNTEAFF. The CDR3 nucleotides read TGTGCCAGCTCACCAGAAACAGGGGGTAACACTGAAGCTTTCTTT. V usage is TRBV18 and J usage is TRBJ1-1; 8 nucleotides agree with TRBD1. V was pared by 2 bases and J by 2 bases, with 4 bases of the junction left unmatched. Germline CDR1 reads KGHSH; CDR2 reads LQKENI. This CDR3 spans 15 amino acids.

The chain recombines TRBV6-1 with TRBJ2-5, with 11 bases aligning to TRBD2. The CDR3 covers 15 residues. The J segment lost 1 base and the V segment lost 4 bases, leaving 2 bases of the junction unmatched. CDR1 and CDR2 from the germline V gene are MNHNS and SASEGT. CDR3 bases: TGTGCCAGCAGTGCCCTAGCGGGAGGCCAAGAGACCCAGTACTTC. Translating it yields CASSALAGGQETQYF.

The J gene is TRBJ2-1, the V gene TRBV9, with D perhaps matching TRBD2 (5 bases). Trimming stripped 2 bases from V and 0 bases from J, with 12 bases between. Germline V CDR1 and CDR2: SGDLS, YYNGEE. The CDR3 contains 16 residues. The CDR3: CASSVFSTSSYNEQFF. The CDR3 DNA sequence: TGTGCCAGCAGCGTCTTTAGCACTAGCTCCTACAATGAGCAGTTCTTC.

DNA of the CDR3: TGCAGCGTTGTACTGCCCGTCACCGGGGAGCTGTTTTTT. This codes for CSVVLPVTGELFF. The V and J genes are TRBV29-1 and TRBJ2-2; D ambiguous. Germline CDR1 SQVTM, CDR2 ANQGSEA. Trimming removed 4 bases at V and 4 bases at J, with 10 bases between. The CDR3 is 13 residues long.

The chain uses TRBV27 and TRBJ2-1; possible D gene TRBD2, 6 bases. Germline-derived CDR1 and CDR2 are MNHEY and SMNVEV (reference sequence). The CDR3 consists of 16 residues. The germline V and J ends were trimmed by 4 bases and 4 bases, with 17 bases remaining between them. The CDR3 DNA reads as TGTGCCAGCAGTTGGAGTTTCGTGGGGGGTTACAATGAGCAGTTCTTC. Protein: CASSWSFVGGYNEQFF.

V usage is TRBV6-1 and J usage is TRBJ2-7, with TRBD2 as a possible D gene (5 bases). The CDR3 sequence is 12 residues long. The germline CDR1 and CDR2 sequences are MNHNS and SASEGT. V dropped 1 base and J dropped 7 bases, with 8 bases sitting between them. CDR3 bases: TGTGCCAGCAGTGAAGGGAGGCCTGAGCAGTACTTC. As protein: CASSEGRPEQYF.

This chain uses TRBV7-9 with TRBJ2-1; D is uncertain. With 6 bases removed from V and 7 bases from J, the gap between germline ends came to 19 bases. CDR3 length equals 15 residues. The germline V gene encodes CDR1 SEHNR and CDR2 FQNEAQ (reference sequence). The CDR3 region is CASSSSPPLLNEQFF. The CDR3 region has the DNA TGTGCCAGCAGTTCTAGTCCCCCATTGCTGAATGAGCAGTTCTTC.

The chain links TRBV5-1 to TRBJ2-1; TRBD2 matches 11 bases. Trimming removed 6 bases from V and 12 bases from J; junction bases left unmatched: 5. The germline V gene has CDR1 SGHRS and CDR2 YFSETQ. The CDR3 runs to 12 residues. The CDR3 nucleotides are TGCGCCAGCACCGATAGCGGGAGGGTGCAGTTCTTC. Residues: CASTDSGRVQFF.

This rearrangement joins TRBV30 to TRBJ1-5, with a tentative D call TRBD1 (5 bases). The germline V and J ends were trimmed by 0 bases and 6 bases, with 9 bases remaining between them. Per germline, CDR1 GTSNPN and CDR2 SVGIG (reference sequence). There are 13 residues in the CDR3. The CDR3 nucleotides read TGTGCCTGGAGTGTACAGGCCCTTCAGCCCCAGCATTTT. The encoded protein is CAWSVQALQPQHF.

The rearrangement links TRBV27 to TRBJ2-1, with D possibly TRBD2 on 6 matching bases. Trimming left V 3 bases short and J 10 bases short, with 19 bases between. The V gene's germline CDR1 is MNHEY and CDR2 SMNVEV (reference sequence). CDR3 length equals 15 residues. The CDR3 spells CASSLSGTLGREQFF. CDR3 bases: TGTGCCAGCAGTTTGTCCGGGACTCTCGGTAGGGAGCAGTTCTTC.